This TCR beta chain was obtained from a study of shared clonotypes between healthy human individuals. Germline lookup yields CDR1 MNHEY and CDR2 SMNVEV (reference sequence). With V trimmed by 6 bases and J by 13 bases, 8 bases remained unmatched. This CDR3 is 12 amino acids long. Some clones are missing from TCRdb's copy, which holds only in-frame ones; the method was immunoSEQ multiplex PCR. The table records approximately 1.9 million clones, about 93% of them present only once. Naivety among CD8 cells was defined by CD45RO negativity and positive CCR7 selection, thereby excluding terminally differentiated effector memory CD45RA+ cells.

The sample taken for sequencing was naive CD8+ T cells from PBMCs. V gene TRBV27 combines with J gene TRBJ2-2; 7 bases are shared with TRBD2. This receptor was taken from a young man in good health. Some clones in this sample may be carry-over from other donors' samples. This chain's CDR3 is CASRTTGGGLFF. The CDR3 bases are TGTGCCAGCAGAACCACGGGGGGAGGGCTGTTTTTT.